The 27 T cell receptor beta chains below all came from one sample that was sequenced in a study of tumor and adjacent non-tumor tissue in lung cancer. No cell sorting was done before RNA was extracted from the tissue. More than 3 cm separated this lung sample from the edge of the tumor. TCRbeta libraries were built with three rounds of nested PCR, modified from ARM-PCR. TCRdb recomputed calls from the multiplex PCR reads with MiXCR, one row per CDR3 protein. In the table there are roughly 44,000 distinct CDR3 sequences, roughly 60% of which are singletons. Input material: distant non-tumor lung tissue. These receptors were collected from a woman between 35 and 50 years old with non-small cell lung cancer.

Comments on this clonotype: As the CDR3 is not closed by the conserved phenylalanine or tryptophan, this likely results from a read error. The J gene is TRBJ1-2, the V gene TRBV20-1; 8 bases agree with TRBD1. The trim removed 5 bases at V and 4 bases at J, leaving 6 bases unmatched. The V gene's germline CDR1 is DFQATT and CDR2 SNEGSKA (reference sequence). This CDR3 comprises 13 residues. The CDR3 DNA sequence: TGCAGTGCTGTTCCGGACAGGGCCTATGGCTACACCTTA. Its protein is CSAVPDRAYGYTL.

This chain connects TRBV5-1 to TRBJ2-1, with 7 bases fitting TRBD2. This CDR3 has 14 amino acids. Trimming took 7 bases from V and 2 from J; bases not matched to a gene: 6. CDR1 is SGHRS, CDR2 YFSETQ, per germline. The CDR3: CASESGGAYNEQFF. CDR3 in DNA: TGCGCCAGCGAGTCTGGGGGGGCCTACAATGAGCAGTTCTTC.

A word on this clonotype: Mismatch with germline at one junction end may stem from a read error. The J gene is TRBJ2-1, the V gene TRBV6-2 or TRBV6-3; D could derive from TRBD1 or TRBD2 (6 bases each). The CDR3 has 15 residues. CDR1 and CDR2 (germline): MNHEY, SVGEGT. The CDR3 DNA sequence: TGTACCAGCAGGCGAAGAGGGGGGTTGTACAATGAGCAGTTCTTC. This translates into CTSRRRGGLYNEQFF.

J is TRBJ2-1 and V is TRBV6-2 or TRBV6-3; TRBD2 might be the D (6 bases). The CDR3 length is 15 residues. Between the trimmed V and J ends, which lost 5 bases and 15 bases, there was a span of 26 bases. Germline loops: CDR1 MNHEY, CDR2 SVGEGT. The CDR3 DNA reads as TGTGCCAGCAGTGCCGGGGACTGGACCGGCAATAAGCGGTTCTTC. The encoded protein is CASSAGDWTGNKRFF.

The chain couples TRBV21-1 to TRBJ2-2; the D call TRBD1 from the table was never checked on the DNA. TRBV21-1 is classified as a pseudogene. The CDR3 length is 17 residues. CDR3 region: CARSNGGTGASAGELFF. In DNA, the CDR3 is TGTGCCCGCAGCAATGGGGGGACAGGGGCGTCGGCCGGGGAGCTGTTTTTT.

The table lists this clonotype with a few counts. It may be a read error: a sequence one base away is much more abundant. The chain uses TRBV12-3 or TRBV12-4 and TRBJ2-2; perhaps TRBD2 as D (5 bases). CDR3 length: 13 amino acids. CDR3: CASSPGPHGKLFF. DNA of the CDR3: TGTGCCAGCAGCCCCGGGCCTCACGGGAAGCTGTTTTTT.

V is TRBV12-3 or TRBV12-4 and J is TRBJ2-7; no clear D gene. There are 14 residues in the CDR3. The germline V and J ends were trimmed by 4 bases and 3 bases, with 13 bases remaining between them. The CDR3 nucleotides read TGTGCCAGCAGTTCGCAAACAAGGATCTACGAGCAGTACTTC. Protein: CASSSQTRIYEQYF.

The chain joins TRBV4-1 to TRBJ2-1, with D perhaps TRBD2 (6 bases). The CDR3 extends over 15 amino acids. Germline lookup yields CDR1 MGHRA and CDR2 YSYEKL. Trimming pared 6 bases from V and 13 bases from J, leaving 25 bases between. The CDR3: CASRIGRGTYKEQFF. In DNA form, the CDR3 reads TGCGCCAGCAGAATTGGGCGGGGAACCTACAAGGAACAGTTCTTC.

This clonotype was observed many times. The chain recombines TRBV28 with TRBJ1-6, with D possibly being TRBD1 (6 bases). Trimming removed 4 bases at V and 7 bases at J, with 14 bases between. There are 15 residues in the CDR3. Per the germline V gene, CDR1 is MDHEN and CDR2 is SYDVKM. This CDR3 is CASSSPPRGNSPLHF. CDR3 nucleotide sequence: TGTGCCAGCAGTTCCCCCCCCAGGGGCAATTCACCCCTCCACTTT.

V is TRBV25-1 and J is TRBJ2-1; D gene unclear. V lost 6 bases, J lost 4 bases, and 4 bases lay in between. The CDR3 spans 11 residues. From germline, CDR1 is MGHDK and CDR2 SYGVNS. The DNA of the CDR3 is TGTGCCAGCAGCAGATACAATGAGCAGTTCTTC. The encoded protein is CASSRYNEQFF.

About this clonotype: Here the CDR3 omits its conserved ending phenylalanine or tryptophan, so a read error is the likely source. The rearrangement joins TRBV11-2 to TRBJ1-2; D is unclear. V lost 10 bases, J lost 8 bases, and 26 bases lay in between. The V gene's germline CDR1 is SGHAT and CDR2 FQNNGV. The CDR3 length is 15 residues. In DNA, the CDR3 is TGTGCCAACAGTCGGCCTTTTGGGGAGGCCGACGGCTACACCCTC. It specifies CANSRPFGEADGYTL.

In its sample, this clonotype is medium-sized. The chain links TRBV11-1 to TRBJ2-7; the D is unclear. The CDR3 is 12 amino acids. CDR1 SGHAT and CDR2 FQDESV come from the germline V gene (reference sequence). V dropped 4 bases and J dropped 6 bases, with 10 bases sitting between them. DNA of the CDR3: TGTGCCAGCAGCTACCCGGACGGCGAGCAGTACTTC. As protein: CASSYPDGEQYF.

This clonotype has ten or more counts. The DNA of the CDR3 is TGCGCCAGCAGCTTGGTTGGCGGGGTGAAAGAGACCCAGTACTTC. As protein: CASSLVGGVKETQYF. J is TRBJ2-5 and V is TRBV5-1; D may be TRBD2 (6 bases). Germline V gene data show CDR1 as SGHRS and CDR2 as YFSETQ. The CDR3 loop spans 15 amino acids. V lost 0 bases, J lost 3 bases, and 12 bases lay in between.

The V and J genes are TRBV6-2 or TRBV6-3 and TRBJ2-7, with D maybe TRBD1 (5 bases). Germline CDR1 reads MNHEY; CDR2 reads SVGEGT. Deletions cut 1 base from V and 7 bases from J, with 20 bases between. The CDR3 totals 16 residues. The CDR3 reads CASSYLSGFMGGEQYF. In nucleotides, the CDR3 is TGTGCCAGCAGTTACTTGTCAGGGTTTATGGGTGGTGAGCAGTACTTC.

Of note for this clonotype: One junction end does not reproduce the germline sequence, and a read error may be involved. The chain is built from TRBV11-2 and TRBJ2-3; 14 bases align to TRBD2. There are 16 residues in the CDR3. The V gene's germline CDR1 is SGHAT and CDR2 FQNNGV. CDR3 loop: CVSSPRTSGGLNTQYF. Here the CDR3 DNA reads TGTGTCAGCAGCCCAAGGACTAGCGGGGGGCTAAATACGCAGTATTTT.

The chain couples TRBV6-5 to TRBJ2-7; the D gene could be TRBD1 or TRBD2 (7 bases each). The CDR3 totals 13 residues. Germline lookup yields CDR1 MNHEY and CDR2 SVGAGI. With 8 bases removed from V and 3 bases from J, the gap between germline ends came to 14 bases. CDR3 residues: CASDAGGDYEQYF. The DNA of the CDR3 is TGTGCCAGCGATGCAGGGGGGGACTACGAGCAGTACTTC.

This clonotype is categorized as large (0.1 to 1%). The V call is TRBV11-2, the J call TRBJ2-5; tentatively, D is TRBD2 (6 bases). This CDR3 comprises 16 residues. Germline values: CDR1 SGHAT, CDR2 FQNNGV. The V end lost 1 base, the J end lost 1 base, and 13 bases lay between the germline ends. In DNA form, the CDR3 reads TGTGCCAGCAGCTTAGTTGGGCGGAGGGCCCAAGAGACCCAGTACTTC. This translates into CASSLVGRRAQETQYF.

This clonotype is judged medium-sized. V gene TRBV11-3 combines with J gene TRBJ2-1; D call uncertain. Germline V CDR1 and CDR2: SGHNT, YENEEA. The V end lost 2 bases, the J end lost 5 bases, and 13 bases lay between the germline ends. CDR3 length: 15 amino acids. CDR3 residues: CASSLRFGQNNEQFF. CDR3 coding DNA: TGTGCCAGCAGCTTACGCTTCGGCCAAAACAATGAGCAGTTCTTC.

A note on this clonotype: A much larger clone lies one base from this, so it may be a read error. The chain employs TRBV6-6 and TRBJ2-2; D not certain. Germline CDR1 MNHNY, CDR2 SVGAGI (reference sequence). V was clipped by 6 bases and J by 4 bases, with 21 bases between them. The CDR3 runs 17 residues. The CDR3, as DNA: TGTGCCAGCAGGACATCAGCAAGGAGCGTTTTCACCGGGGAGCTGTTTTTT. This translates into CASRTSARSVFTGELFF.

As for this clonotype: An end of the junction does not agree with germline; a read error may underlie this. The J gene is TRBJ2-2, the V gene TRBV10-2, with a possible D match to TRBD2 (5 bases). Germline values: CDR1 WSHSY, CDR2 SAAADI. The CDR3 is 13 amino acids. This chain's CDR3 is CASGRPFTGELFF. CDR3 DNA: TGCGCCAGCGGTCGTCCCTTCACCGGGGAGTTGTTTTTT.

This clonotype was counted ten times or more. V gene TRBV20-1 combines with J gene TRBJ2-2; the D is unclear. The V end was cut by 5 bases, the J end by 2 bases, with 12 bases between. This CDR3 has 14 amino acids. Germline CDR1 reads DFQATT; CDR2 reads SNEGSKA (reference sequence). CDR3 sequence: CSARAMGNTGELFF. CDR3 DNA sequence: TGCAGTGCTCGTGCCATGGGAAACACCGGGGAGCTGTTTTTT.

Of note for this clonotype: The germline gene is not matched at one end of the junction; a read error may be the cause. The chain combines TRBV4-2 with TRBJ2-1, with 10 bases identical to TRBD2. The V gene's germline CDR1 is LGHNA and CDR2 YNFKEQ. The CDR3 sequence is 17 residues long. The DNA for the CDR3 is TGTACCAGCAGCCCGAGCTTAGTAGCGGGAGGCCGGAATGAGCAGTTCTTC. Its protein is CTSSPSLVAGGRNEQFF.

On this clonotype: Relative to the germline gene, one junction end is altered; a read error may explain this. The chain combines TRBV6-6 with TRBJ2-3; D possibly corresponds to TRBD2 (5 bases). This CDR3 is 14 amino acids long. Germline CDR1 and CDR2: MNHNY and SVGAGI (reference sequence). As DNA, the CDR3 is TGTGCCAGCAGTTACCCGGGGAGCACAGATACACAGTATTTT. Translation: CASSYPGSTDTQYF.

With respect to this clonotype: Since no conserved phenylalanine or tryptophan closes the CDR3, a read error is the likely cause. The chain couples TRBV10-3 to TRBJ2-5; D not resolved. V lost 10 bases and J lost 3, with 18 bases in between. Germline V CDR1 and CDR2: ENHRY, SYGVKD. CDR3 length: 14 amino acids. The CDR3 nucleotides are TGTGCCACCGTCGAATCTCCAGGTAAAGAGACCCAGTACTTA. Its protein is CATVESPGKETQYL.

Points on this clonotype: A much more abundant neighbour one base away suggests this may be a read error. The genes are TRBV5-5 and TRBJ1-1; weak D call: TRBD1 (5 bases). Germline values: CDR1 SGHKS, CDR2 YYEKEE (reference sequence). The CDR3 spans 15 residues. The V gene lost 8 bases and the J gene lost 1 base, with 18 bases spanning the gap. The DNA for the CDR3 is TGTGCCAGAATGAGGGGTCACGGAGGGAACACTGAAGCTTTCTTT. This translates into CARMRGHGGNTEAFF.

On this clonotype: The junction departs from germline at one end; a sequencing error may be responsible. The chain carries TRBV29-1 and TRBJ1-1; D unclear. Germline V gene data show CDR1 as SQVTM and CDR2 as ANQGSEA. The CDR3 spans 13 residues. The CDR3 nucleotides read TGCAGCGTTGACGCCTCACTGAACACTGAAGCCTTCTTT. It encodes CSVDASLNTEAFF.

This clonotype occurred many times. CDR3 sequence (DNA): TGTGCCAGCAGCCCGGAGGTTCACACCGGGGAGCTGTTTTTT. Amino acids: CASSPEVHTGELFF. The rearrangement joins TRBV5-4 to TRBJ2-2; possible D gene TRBD2, 5 bases. The germline V and J ends were trimmed by 4 bases and 3 bases, with 10 bases remaining between them. Looked up from germline, CDR1 is SGHNT and CDR2 is YYREEE (reference sequence). This CDR3 has 14 residues.